This entry lists 25 T cell receptor beta chains sequenced from one sample in a study of T cells expressing NK-cell markers. TCRdb reprocessed the 5' RACE reads; each CDR3 protein has one entry and no DNA is given. The sample table includes approximately 440,000 distinct CDR3 sequences. The source material was blood T cells: a sorted CD56 or NKG2C T cell subset, CD4+ or CD8+ T cells, or bulk PBMC T cells (not recorded which). These receptors came from a woman in her fifties or sixties in good health.

The chain joins TRBV10-1 to TRBJ2-4; checking the TCRdb D call of TRBD2 is not possible without DNA. CDR1 WNHNN and CDR2 SYGVQD come from the germline V gene (reference sequence). The CDR3 is 15 amino acids. The CDR3 is CASSDDGRRKNIQYF.

The chain links TRBV29-1 to TRBJ2-3; without DNA, the TCRdb call of TRBD2 cannot be checked. The CDR3 length is 17 residues. CDR1 and CDR2 from the germline V gene are SQVTM and ANQGSEA. This CDR3 reads CSVDSTTSGRVTDTQYF.

J is TRBJ1-5 and V is TRBV27; absent DNA, TCRdb's TRBD1 call cannot be checked. From germline, CDR1 is MNHEY and CDR2 SMNVEV (reference sequence). The CDR3 contains 14 residues. The CDR3 sequence is CASTTIPGGEPQHF.

The V and J genes are TRBV4-2 and TRBJ2-3; TCRdb reports TRBD2, a call that lacks DNA to check it against. Per germline, CDR1 LGHNA and CDR2 YNFKEQ. This CDR3 spans 19 amino acids. Here the CDR3 reads CASSQDRSSGRFPTDTQYF.

CDR3 loop: CASSQEGGLASEQYF. The rearrangement uses TRBV3-1 and TRBJ2-7; with no DNA, the TCRdb D assignment of TRBD2 cannot be verified. This CDR3 region has 15 residues. The V gene's germline CDR1 is LGHDT and CDR2 YNNKEL (reference sequence).

The V and J genes are TRBV28 and TRBJ2-4. Germline CDR1 is MDHEN and CDR2 is SYDVKM. CDR3 length: 13 amino acids. CDR3 amino acids: CASSRVVENIQYF.

The V and J genes are TRBV11-2 and TRBJ2-5. The length of the CDR3 is 14 residues. Germline V gene lookup returns CDR1 SGHAT and CDR2 FQNNGV. This CDR3 reads CASSLGRKEETQYF.

V is TRBV28 and J is TRBJ1-1; TCRdb calls TRBD1, which cannot be checked without DNA. The CDR3 has 16 residues. The germline gives CDR1 MDHEN, CDR2 SYDVKM. This CDR3 is CASSLFKGGLNTEAFF. The whole variable domain, remainder taken from reference TRBV28 and TRBJ1-1, is DVKVTQSSRYLVKRTGEKVFLECVQDMDHENMFWYRQDPGLGLRLIYFSYDVKMKEKGDIPEGYSVSREKKERFSLILESASTNQTSMYLCASSLFKGGLNTEAFFGQGTRLTVV.

The V and J genes are TRBV20-1 and TRBJ2-7; TCRdb's assignment of TRBD2 cannot be checked, as there is no DNA. Germline lookup yields CDR1 DFQATT and CDR2 SNEGSKA (reference sequence). The CDR3 has 14 residues. This chain's CDR3 is CSARASDYNNEQYF.

This chain connects TRBV7-3 to TRBJ2-7; lacking DNA, the TRBD1 call made by TCRdb goes unchecked. Germline V CDR1 and CDR2: SGHTA, FQGTGA. This CDR3 has 15 amino acids. CDR3 sequence reads: CASSLTPGQAGEQYF.

V gene TRBV10-3 combines with J gene TRBJ2-1; as DNA is missing, the TRBD1 call by TCRdb cannot be tested. Germline CDR1 and CDR2: ENHRY and SYGVKD. This CDR3 is 14 amino acids long. CDR3 sequence reads: CAISESRAAHEQFF.

This chain connects TRBV5-1 to TRBJ1-2; the TCRdb call, TRBD1, lacks DNA for checking. The CDR3 sequence is 14 residues long. Germline V CDR1 and CDR2: SGHRS, YFSETQ. The CDR3 region is CASSSSGRNHGYTF.

The V gene is TRBV2, the J gene TRBJ2-5. In germline, CDR1 is SNHLY, CDR2 FYNNEI. CDR3 size: 11 residues. The CDR3 sequence is CASSDGETQYF.

The V and J genes are TRBV4-1 and TRBJ2-1; with no DNA, the TCRdb D assignment of TRBD1 cannot be verified. The CDR3 covers 17 residues. The germline V gene encodes CDR1 MGHRA and CDR2 YSYEKL. CDR3 region: CASSQSGAGTTYNEQFF.

V and J are TRBV27 and TRBJ1-3; the TRBD1 assignment by TCRdb is unverifiable without DNA. The CDR3 contains 20 residues. Germline assignment: CDR1 MNHEY and CDR2 SMNVEV (reference sequence). CDR3 residues: CASSLSGVWTGLSSGNTIYF.

The J gene is TRBJ2-1, the V gene TRBV6-4; TCRdb designates TRBD1, a call that cannot be tested without DNA. The germline V gene has CDR1 MRHNA and CDR2 SNTAGT. The CDR3 is 13 residues long. The CDR3 spells CASSDWGADEQFF.

This chain uses TRBV11-2 with TRBJ2-2; TCRdb outputs TRBD1, but without DNA this stays unchecked. This CDR3 is built from 18 residues. The germline gives CDR1 SGHAT, CDR2 FQNNGV. The chain's CDR3 is CASSLDVRGRQNTGELFF.

The chain employs TRBV12-3 or TRBV12-4 and TRBJ2-5; TCRdb indicates TRBD1, and absent DNA this call remains unverified. The CDR3 has 15 residues. The CDR3 spells CASSPSETGGTTQYF.

The chain joins TRBV7-2 to TRBJ1-1; TCRdb outputs TRBD1, but without DNA this stays unchecked. CDR1 is SGHTA and CDR2 is FQGNSA in the germline V gene. The CDR3 totals 15 residues. This CDR3 reads CASSLVGRVETEAFF. Together with reference TRBV7-2 and TRBJ1-1, the CDR3 gives the full variable domain: GAGVSQSPSNKVTEKGKDVELRCDPISGHTALYWYRQSLGQGLEFLIYFQGNSAPDKSGLPSDRFSAERTGGSVSTLTIQRTQQEDSAVYLCASSLVGRVETEAFFGQGTRLTVV.

The gene calls are TRBV18 and TRBJ2-1; the TCRdb D gene call, TRBD2, has no DNA to confirm it. Germline assignment: CDR1 KGHSH and CDR2 LQKENI. This CDR3 contains 16 residues. The CDR3 is CASSPPTGTSGTHEFF.

The rearrangement uses TRBV5-1 and TRBJ1-2; TCRdb returns TRBD1, unconfirmable since there is no DNA. Germline lookup yields CDR1 SGHRS and CDR2 YFSETQ. CDR3 size: 14 residues. The CDR3 sequence is CASSIDRTVDGYTF.

The chain is built from TRBV27 and TRBJ2-2; TCRdb gives TRBD1 as the D gene, but with no DNA this cannot be confirmed. From germline, CDR1 is MNHEY and CDR2 SMNVEV (reference sequence). The CDR3 runs to 16 residues. The CDR3 protein is CASSPTAGVVSGELFF.

The CDR3 loop is CASSSPGLAVFPRNEQFF. The chain links TRBV12-3 or TRBV12-4 to TRBJ2-1; the D call from TCRdb, TRBD2, cannot be confirmed without DNA. The CDR3 runs to 18 residues.

V and J are TRBV6-2 or TRBV6-3 and TRBJ2-5; the TCRdb D gene call, TRBD2, has no DNA to confirm it. CDR3 length: 12 amino acids. The germline CDR1 and CDR2 sequences are MNHEY and SVGEGT. CDR3: CASSNAGETQYF.

The chain carries TRBV7-9 and TRBJ2-3. Germline CDR1 is SEHNR and CDR2 is FQNEAQ (reference sequence). The CDR3 is 15 residues long. The chain's CDR3 is CASSPSLRTTDTQYF.